One sample yielded the 15 T cell receptor beta chains listed below, sequenced in a study of OX40 agonist ivuxolimab in advanced cancers. TCRdb's table, derived via immunoSEQ multiplex PCR, lists solely in-frame clones and lacks some. The top ten clones hold roughly 5% of a sample with some 77,000 clones, 90% to 95% of them seen once. The specimen comprised CD4+ or CD8+ T cells sorted from blood, sampled in a trial of the OX40 agonist ivuxolimab. The origin of the receptors is an adult with an advanced solid tumor such as melanoma, head and neck, liver or kidney cancer.

The chain carries TRBV27 and TRBJ2-5; D gene uncertain. The DNA end is more similar to TRBJ2-7, so the J call may be wrong. The CDR3 loop spans 14 amino acids. Germline V gene lookup returns CDR1 MNHEY and CDR2 SMNVEV (reference sequence). The CDR3 sequence: CASRGSTKTYEQYF. Written as DNA, the CDR3 is TGTGCCAGCAGGGGGTCGACAAAAACCTACGAGCAGTACTTC.

This clone is a singleton in its sample. This chain joins TRBV4-2 and TRBJ2-3; D remains ambiguous. The CDR3 has 12 residues. Trimming pared 5 bases from V and 4 bases from J, leaving 7 bases between. CDR1 LGHNA and CDR2 YNFKEQ come from the germline V gene. In nucleotides, the CDR3 is TGTGCCAGCAGCGACCAGGCAGATACGCAGTATTTT. Translated, it gives CASSDQADTQYF.

The chain has TRBV5-4 and TRBJ2-2; 8 bases align to TRBD2. Unmatched junction bases numbered 6, after V lost 3 bases and J lost 8 bases. Germline loops: CDR1 SGHNT, CDR2 YYREEE (reference sequence). The CDR3 totals 14 residues. The CDR3 protein is CASSSSGRSGELFF. CDR3 sequence (DNA): TGTGCCAGCAGCTCAAGCGGGAGATCGGGGGAGCTGTTTTTT.

The chain joins TRBV5-1 to TRBJ1-1, with D perhaps TRBD1 (5 bases). The germline V and J ends were trimmed by 4 bases and 1 base, with 14 bases remaining between them. The germline CDR1 and CDR2 sequences are SGHRS and YFSETQ. The CDR3 length is 15 residues. CDR3 nucleotides: TGCGCCAGCAGCGGCGGAGGTAGGGGGAACACTGAAGCTTTCTTT. Its translation: CASSGGGRGNTEAFF.

The chain couples TRBV11-2 to TRBJ2-5; D is possibly TRBD1 (5 bases). The V end lost 4 bases, the J end lost 2 bases, and 17 bases lay between the germline ends. Per germline, CDR1 SGHAT and CDR2 FQNNGV. The CDR3 covers 16 residues. CDR3 residues: CASSYLLGQGQETQYF. The CDR3 region has the DNA TGTGCCAGCAGCTATCTCCTGGGGCAGGGACAAGAGACCCAGTACTTC. Together with reference TRBV11-2 and TRBJ2-5, the CDR3 gives the full variable domain: EAGVAQSPRYKIIEKRQSVAFWCNPISGHATLYWYQQILGQGPKLLIQFQNNGVVDDSQLPKDRFSAERLKGVDSTLKIQPAKLEDSAVYLCASSYLLGQGQETQYFGPGTRLLVL.

In this sample, this clone turned up once. V usage is TRBV9 and J usage is TRBJ1-1; no firm D call. The CDR3 contains 13 residues. Germline loops: CDR1 SGDLS, CDR2 YYNGEE. V lost 0 bases, J lost 3 bases, and 6 bases lay in between. CDR3 sequence (DNA): TGTGCCAGCAGCGTAGCTGGAGACACTGAAGCTTTCTTT. It is translated as CASSVAGDTEAFF.

The J gene is TRBJ2-7, the V gene TRBV15, with D perhaps TRBD1 (6 bases). The CDR3 has 13 residues. Germline V gene sequence: CDR1 LNHNV, CDR2 YYDKDF (reference sequence). Trimming took off 3 bases at V and 6 bases at J, with 12 bases between the two ends. The CDR3 spells CATSSTGRGEQYF. DNA of the CDR3: TGTGCCACCAGCAGTACAGGGCGCGGCGAGCAGTACTTC.

J is TRBJ2-1 and V is TRBV18; TRBD2 agrees at 13 bases. Germline CDR1 is KGHSH and CDR2 is LQKENI. This CDR3 spans 15 amino acids. The J segment lost 7 bases and the V segment lost 3 bases, leaving 3 bases of the junction unmatched. The chain's CDR3 is CASSPTSGRGNEQFF. The CDR3 DNA reads as TGTGCCAGCTCACCCACTAGCGGGAGGGGAAATGAGCAGTTCTTC.

The chain has TRBV7-2 and TRBJ2-7, with 7 bases fitting TRBD2. The germline gives CDR1 SGHTA, CDR2 FQGNSA. The CDR3 sequence is 14 residues long. The V gene end was trimmed by 4 bases and the J gene end by 2 bases; junction bases not matched to a gene: 5. CDR3 DNA: TGTGCCAGCAGCTCCCGACTAGCAGCCTACGAGCAGTACTTC. Amino acids: CASSSRLAAYEQYF.

This chain uses TRBV4-3 with TRBJ2-3; TRBD1 matches 9 bases. With V trimmed by 0 bases and J by 3 bases, 4 bases remained unmatched. The germline gives CDR1 LGHNA, CDR2 YSLEER. The length of the CDR3 is 16 residues. CDR3 in DNA: TGCGCCAGCAGCCAAGATCCCGGGACAGGGACAGATACGCAGTATTTT. It translates to CASSQDPGTGTDTQYF.

This chain connects TRBV18 to TRBJ2-5; maybe TRBD1 (6 bases). V dropped 1 base and J dropped 9 bases, with 21 bases sitting between them. Per germline, CDR1 KGHSH and CDR2 LQKENI. The CDR3 runs 16 residues. DNA for the CDR3: TGTGCCAGCTCACCACAAGGACTGGGGGCATGGGTGGCCCAGTACTTC. It specifies CASSPQGLGAWVAQYF.

The V gene is TRBV7-8, the J gene TRBJ1-2, with D unclear. This CDR3 has 14 amino acids. Germline V lookup: CDR1 SGHVS, CDR2 FQNEAQ. Between the trimmed V and J ends, which lost 1 base and 4 bases, there was a span of 10 bases. The CDR3 nucleotides are TGTGCCAGCAGCTTAGATCAGTCCATCTATGGCTACACCTTC. Protein: CASSLDQSIYGYTF.

J is TRBJ2-5 and V is TRBV7-2, with 9 bases identical to TRBD1. With V trimmed by 5 bases and J by 6 bases, 7 bases remained unmatched. This CDR3 contains 14 residues. The germline V gene has CDR1 SGHTA and CDR2 FQGNSA. The CDR3 loop reads CASSIQGAPKTQYF. CDR3 nucleotides: TGTGCCAGCAGCATACAGGGGGCGCCTAAGACCCAGTACTTC. The whole variable domain, filled in from reference TRBV7-2 and TRBJ2-5, reads GAGVSQSPSNKVTEKGKDVELRCDPISGHTALYWYRQSLGQGLEFLIYFQGNSAPDKSGLPSDRFSAERTGGSVSTLTIQRTQQEDSAVYLCASSIQGAPKTQYFGPGTRLLVL.

The rearrangement joins TRBV27 to TRBJ2-1; 7 bases line up with TRBD2. This CDR3 region has 18 residues. V was pared by 4 bases and J by 4 bases, with 16 bases of the junction left unmatched. Germline V lookup: CDR1 MNHEY, CDR2 SMNVEV (reference sequence). The CDR3 bases are TGTGCCAGCAGTTCCAGACTCTCGGGGGGAGGGCAATACAATGAGCAGTTCTTC. This gives the protein CASSSRLSGGGQYNEQFF.

The table lists this clone with a count of one. The chain uses TRBV6-1 and TRBJ1-2, with D tentatively TRBD1 (5 bases). The V gene's germline CDR1 is MNHNS and CDR2 SASEGT. Trimming removed 1 base from V and 4 bases from J, with 7 bases in between. The CDR3 runs 13 residues. The CDR3 DNA reads TGTGCCAGCAGTGAAGGGACAACCTATGGCTACACCTTC. Protein sequence: CASSEGTTYGYTF.